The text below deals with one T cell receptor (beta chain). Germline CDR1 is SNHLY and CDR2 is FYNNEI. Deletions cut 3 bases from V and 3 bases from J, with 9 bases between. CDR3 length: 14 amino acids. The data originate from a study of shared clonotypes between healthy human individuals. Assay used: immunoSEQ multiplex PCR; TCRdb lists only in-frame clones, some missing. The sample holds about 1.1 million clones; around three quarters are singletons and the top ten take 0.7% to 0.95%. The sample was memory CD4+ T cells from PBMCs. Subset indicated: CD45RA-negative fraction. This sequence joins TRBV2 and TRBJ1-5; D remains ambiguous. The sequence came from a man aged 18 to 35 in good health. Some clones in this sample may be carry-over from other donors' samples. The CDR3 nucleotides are TGTGCCAGCAGTGAGGAACGGGACAATCAGCCCCAGCATTTT. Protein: CASSEERDNQPQHF. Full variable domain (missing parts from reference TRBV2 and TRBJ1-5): EPEVTQTPSHQVTQMGQEVILRCVPISNHLYFYWYRQILGQKVEFLVSFYNNEISEKSEIFDDQFSVERPDGSNFTLKIRSTKLEDSAMYFCASSEERDNQPQHFGDGTRLSIL.